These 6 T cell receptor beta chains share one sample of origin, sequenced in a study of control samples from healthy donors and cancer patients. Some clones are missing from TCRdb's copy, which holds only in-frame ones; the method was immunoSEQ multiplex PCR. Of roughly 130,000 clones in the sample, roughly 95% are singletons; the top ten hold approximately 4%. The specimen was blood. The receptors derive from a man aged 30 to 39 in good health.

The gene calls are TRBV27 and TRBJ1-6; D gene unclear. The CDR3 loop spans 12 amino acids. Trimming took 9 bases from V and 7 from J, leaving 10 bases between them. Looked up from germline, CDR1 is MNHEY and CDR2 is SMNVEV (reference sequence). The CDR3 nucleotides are TGTGCCAGTCAAAGGGAGAATTCACCCCTCCACTTT. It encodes CASQRENSPLHF.

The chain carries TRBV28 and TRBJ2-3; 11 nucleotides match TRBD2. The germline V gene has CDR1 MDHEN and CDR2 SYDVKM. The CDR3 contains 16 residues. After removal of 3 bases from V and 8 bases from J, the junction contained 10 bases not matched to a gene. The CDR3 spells CASSFLAGGISATQYF. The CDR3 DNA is TGTGCCAGCAGTTTTCTAGCGGGGGGTATCAGCGCTACGCAGTATTTT.

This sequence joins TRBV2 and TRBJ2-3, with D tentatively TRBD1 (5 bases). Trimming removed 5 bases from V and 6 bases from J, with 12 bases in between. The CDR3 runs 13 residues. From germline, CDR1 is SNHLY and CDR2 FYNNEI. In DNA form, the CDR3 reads TGTGCCAGCAGTCGGACAATACCGGATACGCAGTATTTT. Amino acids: CASSRTIPDTQYF. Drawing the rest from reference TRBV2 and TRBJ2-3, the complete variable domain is EPEVTQTPSHQVTQMGQEVILRCVPISNHLYFYWYRQILGQKVEFLVSFYNNEISEKSEIFDDQFSVERPDGSNFTLKIRSTKLEDSAMYFCASSRTIPDTQYFGPGTRLTVL.

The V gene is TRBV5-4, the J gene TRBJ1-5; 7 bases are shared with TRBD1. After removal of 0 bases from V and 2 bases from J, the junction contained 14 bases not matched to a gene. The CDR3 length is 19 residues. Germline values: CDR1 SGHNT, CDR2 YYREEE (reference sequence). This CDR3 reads CASSLARDSRVYGNQPQHF. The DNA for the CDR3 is TGTGCCAGCAGCTTGGCCAGGGACAGTCGAGTATATGGCAATCAGCCCCAGCATTTT.

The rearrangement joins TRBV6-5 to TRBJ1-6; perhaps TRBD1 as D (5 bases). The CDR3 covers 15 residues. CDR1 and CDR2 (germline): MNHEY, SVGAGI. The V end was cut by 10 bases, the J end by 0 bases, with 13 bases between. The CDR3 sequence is CATWDGSSYNSPLHF. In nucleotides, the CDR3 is TGTGCCACCTGGGACGGGAGCTCCTATAATTCACCCCTCCACTTT.

This chain's CDR3 is CASSSRDRQNEKLFF. The CDR3, as DNA: TGCGCCAGCAGCTCCCGGGACAGGCAGAATGAAAAACTGTTTTTT. The chain joins TRBV5-1 to TRBJ1-4; 8 bases fit TRBD1. V dropped 3 bases and J dropped 5; count of bases not matched to a gene: 6. The CDR3 loop spans 15 amino acids. Germline loops: CDR1 SGHRS, CDR2 YFSETQ.